These 5 T cell receptor beta chains share one sample of origin, sequenced in a study of graft-versus-host responses after intestinal transplantation. Some clones are missing from TCRdb's copy, which holds only in-frame ones; the method was immunoSEQ multiplex PCR. The table records thousands of clones, around a fifth of them present only once. Material: alloreactive CD4+ T cells from a mixed lymphocyte reaction culture, obtained before transplantation. Indicated subset: CFSE-low proliferating T cells sorted from approximately 6-day pre-transplant mixed lymphocyte reaction (GvH or HvG direction). The receptor set was obtained from a human patient who was an organ donor for intestinal transplantation.

J is TRBJ1-1 and V is TRBV9, with D perhaps TRBD1 (6 bases). The CDR3 runs 15 residues. Trimming stripped 4 bases from V and 6 bases from J, with 19 bases between. Looked up from germline, CDR1 is SGDLS and CDR2 is YYNGEE. CDR3 loop: CASSTSGQIDAEAFF. The DNA for the CDR3 is TGTGCCAGCAGCACTTCCGGACAGATAGACGCTGAAGCTTTCTTT.

This clone is medium-sized in the sample. This rearrangement joins TRBV19 to TRBJ2-4; D ambiguous. CDR3 size: 20 residues. The V and J ends lost 6 bases and 0 bases respectively, with 27 bases between them. Germline CDR1 reads LNHDA; CDR2 reads SQIVND (reference sequence). As DNA, the CDR3 is TGTGCCAGTAGCCTCTTTTTCTTCGTTCAACAGCCACTAGCCAAAAACATTCAGTACTTC. Translating gives CASSLFFFVQQPLAKNIQYF.

Comments on this clone: The junction does not match germline at one end; this may be a read error. The V and J genes are TRBV10-3 and TRBJ2-1; weak D call: TRBD1 (6 bases). The CDR3 is 16 residues long. Looked up from germline, CDR1 is ENHRY and CDR2 is SYGVKD. For the CDR3, the DNA is TGTGCCAGCAGTTACAGGCATACTAGGGGGTACAATGAGCAGTTCTTC. It codes for CASSYRHTRGYNEQFF.

By share, this clone ranks as medium-sized (0.01 to 0.1%). The chain couples TRBV19 to TRBJ1-1; D is possibly TRBD1 (5 bases). Germline V lookup: CDR1 LNHDA, CDR2 SQIVND (reference sequence). V lost 5 bases, J lost 0 bases, and 13 bases lay in between. This CDR3 comprises 15 residues. DNA of the CDR3: TGTGCCAGTAGTGTATACACAGGTTTGAACACTGAAGCTTTCTTT. Its translation is CASSVYTGLNTEAFF.

The rearrangement joins TRBV6-8 to TRBJ2-5, with 10 positions matching TRBD2. After removal of 7 bases from V and 3 bases from J, the junction contained 11 bases not matched to a gene. CDR1 is MNHGY and CDR2 is SAAAGT in the germline V gene. The CDR3 extends over 16 amino acids. This CDR3 reads CASNIGLAEDEETQYF. The CDR3 DNA reads as TGTGCCAGCAATATAGGACTAGCGGAGGACGAAGAGACCCAGTACTTC.